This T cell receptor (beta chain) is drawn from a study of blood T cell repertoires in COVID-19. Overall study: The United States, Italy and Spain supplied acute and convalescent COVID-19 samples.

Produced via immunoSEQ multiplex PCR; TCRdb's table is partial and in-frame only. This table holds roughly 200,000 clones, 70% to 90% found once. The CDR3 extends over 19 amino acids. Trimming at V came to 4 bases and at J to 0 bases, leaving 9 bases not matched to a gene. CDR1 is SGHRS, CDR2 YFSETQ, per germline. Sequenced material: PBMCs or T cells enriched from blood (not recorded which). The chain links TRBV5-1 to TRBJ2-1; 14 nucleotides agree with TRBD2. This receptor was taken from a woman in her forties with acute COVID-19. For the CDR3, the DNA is TGCGCCAGCAGCCCTCCGGGACTAGCGGGAGCTAGCTCCTACAATGAGCAGTTCTTC. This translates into CASSPPGLAGASSYNEQFF.